Here is one T cell receptor beta chain with its context. Trimming took 5 bases from V and 6 from J, leaving 17 bases between them. This CDR3 region has 14 residues. CDR1 is SGHTA, CDR2 FQGNSA, per germline. The data stem from a study of blood T cell repertoires in COVID-19. Study-level background: The cDNA or gDNA used as material had been derived from T cells, B-cell-depleted T cells, or PBMCs.

Original handling: Amplification of reference gene primers was used by the study to estimate nucleated cell counts. Libraries were prepared by immunoSEQ multiplex PCR; TCRdb keeps only in-frame clonotypes and omits some of them. V and J calls and clone size come straight from that table; D and trimming were deduced from the DNA. The sample lists some 190,000 clones; about three quarters were seen once. Source material: peripheral blood. This clonotype was sampled from a woman in her forties or fifties with active or convalescent COVID-19. The chain has TRBV7-2 and TRBJ2-7; possible D gene TRBD2, 5 bases. CDR3 DNA: TGTGCCAGCAGCCCAAAGACTATGGAAGGCGAGCAGTACTTC. This codes for CASSPKTMEGEQYF.